Below are 4 T cell receptor beta chains sequenced from a single sample in a study of shared T cell receptors in the human thymus. The data were produced by immunoSEQ multiplex PCR, yet TCRdb's version contains in-frame clones alone and is incomplete. The table lists more than 550,000 clones, 70% to 90% of them singletons, with around 0.0099% in the top ten. The data also belong to a second study, concerning human thymus T cells.

What was sequenced was thymocytes. Every receptor here comes from a girl in the first two years of life with a congenital heart defect.

This clone occurred once. The chain joins TRBV7-2 to TRBJ1-2; 11 nucleotides agree with TRBD1. CDR3 length equals 17 residues. CDR1 is SGHTA and CDR2 is FQGNSA in the germline V gene. Germline trimming cut 5 bases from V and 4 bases from J; bases unmatched to any gene: 12. CDR3 nucleotide sequence: TGTGCCAGCAGCCAAAGGACAGGGGGCTTCCACTTCTATGGCTACACCTTC. It specifies CASSQRTGGFHFYGYTF.

V and J are TRBV7-9 and TRBJ1-1, with 9 bases fitting TRBD1. The CDR3 covers 15 residues. V dropped 3 bases and J dropped 4; count of bases not matched to a gene: 6. The germline V gene encodes CDR1 SEHNR and CDR2 FQNEAQ (reference sequence). CDR3 in amino acids: CASSFLRDRVTEAFF. Here the CDR3 DNA reads TGTGCCAGCAGCTTCCTCCGGGACAGGGTCACTGAAGCTTTCTTT.

The chain is built from TRBV7-9 and TRBJ2-5, with 9 bases that match TRBD2. Germline loops: CDR1 SEHNR, CDR2 FQNEAQ (reference sequence). The CDR3 sequence is 15 residues long. V was clipped by 2 bases and J by 3 bases; unmatched bases: 4. CDR3 DNA sequence: TGTGCCAGCAGCTTACTAGCGGGGTATAAAGAGACCCAGTACTTC. Translated: CASSLLAGYKETQYF.

The chain couples TRBV7-6 to TRBJ1-1; D perhaps matches TRBD1 (5 bases). The germline V and J ends were trimmed by 0 bases and 5 bases, with 16 bases remaining between them. Germline assignment: CDR1 SGHVS and CDR2 FNYEAQ. This CDR3 comprises 16 residues. Here the CDR3 reads CASSLARGIGGTEAFF. The CDR3 nucleotides read TGTGCCAGCAGCTTAGCGAGGGGTATTGGAGGGACTGAAGCTTTCTTT. The full variable domain, rest sourced from reference TRBV7-6 and TRBJ1-1, is GAGVSQSPRYKVTKRGQDVALRCDPISGHVSLYWYRQALGQGPEFLTYFNYEAQQDKSGLPNDRFSAERPEGSISTLTIQRTEQRDSAMYRCASSLARGIGGTEAFFGQGTRLTVV.